This T cell receptor (beta chain) derives from a study of shared clonotypes between healthy human individuals. Study results and limitations: Measured sharing among donors was expected to vary with sequencing depth. All-four-donor shared clonotypes had higher generation probabilities than non-shared clonotypes did.

CDR3 length equals 12 residues. After removal of 7 bases from V and 8 bases from J, the junction contained 3 bases not matched to a gene. Germline V gives CDR1 MNHEY, CDR2 SVGAGI. Turning to this clone: Its specificity is unknown. Distinct nucleotide sequences in the sample also encode this CDR3.

The assay was immunoSEQ multiplex PCR, and TCRdb's table has in-frame clones only and misses some. The sample contains 2 million to 2.5 million clones, approximately 95% of which appear only once. The chain is built from TRBV6-5 and TRBJ2-7, with TRBD1 matching 12 bases. The TCR was taken from a man younger than 30 in good health. Some clones in this sample may be carry-over from other donors' samples. The specimen sequenced was naive CD4+ T cells from PBMCs. Specified subset: CD45RA+ positively selected. CDR3 amino acids: CASKGQGAQQYF. Here the CDR3 DNA reads TGTGCCAGCAAGGGACAGGGGGCTCAGCAGTACTTC.